This TCR beta chain was sequenced in a study of T cell repertoires in cytomegalovirus infection. Turning to the study itself: In public TCR beta signatures, there were indications of both CMV infection and matching HLA type.

MiXCR was run by TCRdb on the reads, yielding one entry per CDR3 protein. The sample records some 180,000 distinct CDR3 sequences, roughly 9.8% being singletons. Study-level findings and limits: HLA-C-restricted CMV clonotypes gave the most frequent clonotype in two of eight donors.

V was pared by 7 bases and J by 3 bases, with 12 bases between. Germline values: CDR1 MDHEN, CDR2 SYDVKM. This CDR3 region has 14 residues. In the case of this clonotype: The antigen remains unidentified.

V usage is TRBV28 and J usage is TRBJ1-4; D is possibly TRBD1 (5 bases). This receptor was obtained from a human donor in good health (CMV status not recorded). Some clones in this sample may be carry-over from other donors' samples. Material: PBMCs. In DNA, the CDR3 is TGTGCCAGCACGGGGCGATTTGCTAATGAAAAACTGTTTTTT. Protein: CASTGRFANEKLFF.